This entry features one T cell receptor (beta chain) sequence. This receptor's antigen is unknown. Within one base of it there is no much larger clone, and no base qualities were kept. The germline V gene (reference sequence) supplies CDR1 LNHDA and CDR2 SQIVND. The CDR3 has 14 amino acids, counting the end cysteine and phenylalanine. CDR3 DNA only is kept here, 42 bases in frame from base 1. V drops 3 bases and J drops 3 bases, leaving 11 bases in between. Preparation of the library involved 5' RACE. Instrument used: Illumina HiSeq 2500. A second PCR of about 7 to 12 cycles was run with a J-beta primer mix and a sample-barcoded 5' primer. Each TCR beta cDNA molecule received a unique molecular identifier from a template-switch 5' adaptor carrying 12 random nucleotides. At least 2.5 million CDR3-containing paired-end reads were obtained from each sample. The Mint cDNA synthesis kit, primed by a TRBC-specific oligonucleotide, was used to synthesize first-strand cDNA from all RNA. All cDNA was treated with uracil-DNA glycosylase and then went through a first 18-cycle PCR with the universal primers M1SS and BC2_uni_R. Turning to the authors' computational methods: For normalization, 1 million high-quality reads were randomly selected from each sample, with every read carrying a distinct molecular identifier. Instead of being binned into consensus sequences, reads with shared molecular identifiers were discarded. CDR3 identification, clonotype clustering and error correction used MiTCR with a Q25 quality threshold and the strictest error-elimination algorithm. A nonparametric unseen species model using Euler transformation provided a lower-bound estimate of total TCR beta diversity. The public sequencing data were trimmed at Q25 with fastp and processed into clonotypes with MiXCR by TCRdb, which kept only in-frame beta chains. Every CDR3 protein is listed once, alongside the most common genes and DNA of its rows. TCRdb, not the authors, supplied the V and J calls. This sample lists more than 900,000 distinct CDR3 sequences; approximately 25% were detected once. The ten top clones hold around 0.75% of the sample.

The sample belongs to a study of blood T cells in healthy people across ages (dated by TCRdb to between 2014 and 2016). Background for the entire study: In model experiments, template switching captured about one uniquely barcoded TCR beta cDNA molecule for every two T cells. To track age-related changes in TCR beta repertoire diversity, the study relied on deep sequencing normalized with unique cDNA molecular identifiers. For two donors (one aged 18 to 29 and one aged 80 or older), the study analyzed two additional independent replicas of 1 million unique cDNA reads from the same blood draw. Donors were grouped into four age groups: young (average approximately 15 years), middle-aged (about 40), aged (around 60) and long-lived (approximately 75). General findings and caveats noted by the study authors: The long-lived group showed more naive CD4+ T cells, fewer expanded clones and increased TCR diversity than the aged group, suggesting age selection. Conclusive comparison of naive and antigen-experienced compartments was prevented by the profiling of bulk unsorted PBMCs. Because donor CMV infection status was unknown, age-related changes in expanded clonotypes were potentially confounded. Observed TCR beta diversity per million T cells fell roughly linearly with age, and a significant reduction was already apparent by age about 43. Estimates of total diversity from one million sequenced T cells were regarded as lower bounds and underestimates. Observed TCR beta diversity correlated strongly with the percentage of naive T cells measured by flow cytometry.

The donors were some 36 Caucasian individuals from Russia, aged about 6 to 100 years, who were systemically healthy. Approximately 9 milliliters of peripheral blood were collected from each donor into EDTA-treated Vacutainer tubes. Ficoll-Paque density-gradient centrifugation was used to isolate PBMCs, with at least 6 million per sample. Trizol reagent was used to extract total RNA from PBMCs, with at least 6 micrograms per sample. The percentages of naive CD45RAhigh/CD27high T cells were determined by flow cytometry on a PBMC aliquot from every donor. This sample was shared with a second study, whose subject was T cells of mothers and their children. That second report states: Donors were nine systemically healthy Caucasian individuals: three mothers and their six children. cDNA synthesis consumed the entire amount of extracted RNA, loaded at around 1.5 ug RNA in each 15 ul reaction. Sample barcodes and 2-4 random nucleotides were added via the M1S primer in the second PCR. Each mother yielded over 10 million TCR beta CDR3 reads and each child roughly 3.1 million reads. In both related and unrelated pairs, thymic selection shapes the output of TCR recombination in a similar way, with inherited differences having only a minor effect. Normalized repertoire overlap in related mother-child pairs was always slightly higher than in unrelated mother-child pairs, but the difference was never significant. Persistent microchimeric T cell clones were not detected, at a sensitivity of 85 to 100 clones per million clonotypes. Deep NGS was used in the study to compare the TCR beta repertoires of mothers and children and to look for features that separate related mother-child pairs from unrelated individuals. The mean age was roughly 40 +/- 4 years for the mothers and around 10 +/- 4 years for the children. After adapter ligation with NEBNext reagents, the libraries were sequenced on Illumina HiSeq 2000 with 100+100 nt paired-end reads. To prevent cross-contamination, the mother and child libraries were prepared one month apart and sequenced in separate runs. For each donor, between about 450,000 and 2,300,000 distinct TCR beta clonotypes were identified. Naive TCR beta clonotypes were estimated from low-frequency clonotypes matched to each donor's FACS-determined naive share, without sorting.

The sample comprised blood. The sequence was obtained from a girl aged 2-15 years in good health. The sequence joins TRBV19 to TRBJ1-1, with no confidently assigned D gene. Here is the DNA: TGTGCCAGTAGTATGTTAGAAGGGTACACTGAAGCTTTCTTT. This is translated as CASSMLEGYTEAFF.